This is a list of T cell receptor beta chains from one sample in a study of identical twins. TCRdb reprocessed the 5' RACE reads via MiXCR and lists one record per CDR3 protein. The data contain about 690,000 distinct CDR3 sequences, 21% of them singletons. This sample also belongs to another study, concerning T cells expressing NK-cell markers.

Sequencing was performed on PBMCs. All receptors derive from a woman in her late teens or twenties in good health. CDR3s include the opening cysteine and the closing phenylalanine or tryptophan. A D gene is named only where the DNA matches it firmly. Rows may omit the clone size; those that give it use once, few, many or a size class.

CDR3aa: CSAGNRNTGELFF; CDR3nt: TGCAGTGCTGGGAACAGGAACACCGGGGAGCTGTTTTTT; d_gene: -; v_gene: TRBV20-1; abundance: -; j_gene: TRBJ2-2
CDR3aa: CASSLASRTSGSRGEQFF; CDR3nt: TGTGCCAGCAGCCTAGCGTCCCGGACTAGCGGGAGCAGGGGTGAGCAGTTCTTC; d_gene: TRBD2; v_gene: TRBV7-6; abundance: -; j_gene: TRBJ2-1
CDR3aa: CASSYGTSVYEQYF; CDR3nt: TGCGCCAGCAGCTACGGGACTAGCGTCTACGAGCAGTACTTC; d_gene: TRBD2; v_gene: TRBV5-1; abundance: many; j_gene: TRBJ2-7
CDR3aa: CASSIPGGTGELFF; CDR3nt: TGTGCCAGTAGTATTCCGGGGGGCACCGGGGAGCTGTTTTTT; d_gene: TRBD2; v_gene: TRBV19; abundance: few; j_gene: TRBJ2-2
CDR3aa: CSAPLPVSSYNEQFF; CDR3nt: TGCAGTGCCCCTCTGCCTGTGAGCTCCTACAATGAGCAGTTCTTC; d_gene: -; v_gene: TRBV20-1; abundance: few; j_gene: TRBJ2-1
CDR3aa: CASSVSPGQGSTGELFF; CDR3nt: TGTGCCAGCAGCGTAAGCCCCGGGCAGGGTAGCACCGGGGAGCTGTTTTTT; d_gene: -; v_gene: TRBV9; abundance: -; j_gene: TRBJ2-2
CDR3aa: CSARRDRGDQDTQYF; CDR3nt: TGCAGTGCTCGAAGGGACAGGGGGGATCAAGATACGCAGTATTTT; d_gene: TRBD1; v_gene: TRBV20-1; abundance: -; j_gene: TRBJ2-3
CDR3aa: CASSPQGSGEQYF; CDR3nt: TGTGCCAGCAGCCCCCAAGGAAGCGGGGAGCAGTACTTC; d_gene: -; v_gene: TRBV5-6; abundance: -; j_gene: TRBJ2-7
CDR3aa: CATLVQETQYF; CDR3nt: TGTGCCACCCTCGTCCAAGAGACCCAGTACTTC; d_gene: -; v_gene: TRBV3-1; abundance: few; j_gene: TRBJ2-5
CDR3aa: CASSLARTGRELFF; CDR3nt: TGTGCCAGCAGCTTAGCCAGGACGGGGCGGGAGCTGTTTTTT; d_gene: -; v_gene: TRBV7-2; abundance: -; j_gene: TRBJ2-2
CDR3aa: CASSLMGMNEQYF; CDR3nt: TGTGCCAGCAGTTTAATGGGGATGAACGAGCAGTACTTC; d_gene: -; v_gene: TRBV12-3/TRBV12-4; abundance: -; j_gene: TRBJ2-7
CDR3aa: CAIGGSAGANVLTF; CDR3nt: TGTGCCATCGGAGGGTCGGCTGGGGCCAACGTCCTGACTTTC; d_gene: -; v_gene: TRBV10-3; abundance: -; j_gene: TRBJ2-6
CDR3aa: CASSLRTGTVSIQYF; CDR3nt: TGTGCCAGCAGCTTGAGGACAGGGACGGTGAGCATTCAGTACTTC; d_gene: TRBD1; v_gene: TRBV7-2; abundance: -; j_gene: TRBJ2-4
CDR3aa: CASSRTSFAGELFF; CDR3nt: TGTGCCAGCAGTCGGACTAGTTTTGCTGGGGAGCTGTTTTTT; d_gene: TRBD2; v_gene: TRBV12-3/TRBV12-4; abundance: few; j_gene: TRBJ2-2
CDR3aa: CASLSGRGNEQFF; CDR3nt: TGTGCCAGCTTGAGCGGGAGGGGCAATGAGCAGTTCTTC; d_gene: TRBD2; v_gene: TRBV28; abundance: few; j_gene: TRBJ2-1
CDR3aa: CASSQRTSGRGETQYF; CDR3nt: TGTGCCAGCAGCCAAAGGACTAGCGGGAGGGGAGAGACCCAGTACTTC; d_gene: TRBD2; v_gene: TRBV7-2; abundance: many; j_gene: TRBJ2-5
CDR3aa: CASSSNRGTYEQYF; CDR3nt: TGTGCCAGCAGTTCTAACAGGGGAACGTACGAGCAGTACTTC; d_gene: TRBD1; v_gene: TRBV6-5; abundance: -; j_gene: TRBJ2-7
CDR3aa: CASSQSRGLGYTF; CDR3nt: TGTGCCAGCAGCCAATCGAGAGGACTTGGCTACACCTTC; d_gene: -; v_gene: TRBV16; abundance: many; j_gene: TRBJ1-2
CDR3aa: CASSPGTSGAREQYF; CDR3nt: TGTGCCAGCTCACCGGGGACTAGCGGTGCCCGCGAGCAGTACTTC; d_gene: TRBD2; v_gene: TRBV18; abundance: -; j_gene: TRBJ2-7
CDR3aa: CSGTDSNGYTF; CDR3nt: TGCAGCGGGACCGACAGTAACGGCTACACCTTC; d_gene: -; v_gene: TRBV29-1; abundance: -; j_gene: TRBJ1-2
CDR3aa: CASSPTIAGVSNEQYF; CDR3nt: TGTGCCAGCAGCCCCACTATAGCGGGAGTATCCAACGAGCAGTACTTC; d_gene: TRBD2; v_gene: TRBV7-8; abundance: few; j_gene: TRBJ2-7
CDR3aa: CATGWFDTQYF; CDR3nt: TGTGCCACCGGGTGGTTCGATACGCAGTATTTT; d_gene: -; v_gene: TRBV12-3/TRBV12-4; abundance: few; j_gene: TRBJ2-3
CDR3aa: CASSYEGPYSYEQYF; CDR3nt: TGTGCCAGCAGTTACGAAGGGCCCTACTCCTACGAGCAGTACTTC; d_gene: -; v_gene: TRBV6-5; abundance: -; j_gene: TRBJ2-7
CDR3aa: CASSTARRANTEAFF; CDR3nt: TGTGCCAGCAGCACCGCCAGACGGGCGAACACTGAAGCTTTCTTT; d_gene: -; v_gene: TRBV7-9; abundance: few; j_gene: TRBJ1-1